One T cell receptor (beta chain) is described in this entry. Its specific antigen is unknown. Base qualities are not recorded, but no much larger clone differs from it by a single base. The record originates from a study of cytomegalovirus exposure and HLA in healthy donors (dated by TCRdb to 2016 to 2017). Regarding the study in general: An earlier analysis of roughly 570 of the donors reported 276 Gb of sequence data and 90 million to 120 million unique TCR beta sequences obtained from some 170 million T cells. The number of donors typed differed by locus, with roughly 620-640 for A, B, C, DRB1 and DQB1, around 500 for DQA1, 600 to 610 for DPA1, and around 460 for DPB1. Roughly 5 DR-DQ haplotypes were treated as single units for association and clustering because of strong linkage in the cohort. Alongside the repertoire data, information on donor age, sex, ethnicity and CMV serostatus was compiled. To study patterns of TCR occurrence, a later analysis re-analyzed previously published TCR beta repertoires from 700 or so donors and added high-resolution HLA genotyping. Across approximately 400 genotyped donors of the cohort, an average of roughly 250,000 unique TCR beta nucleotide sequences per donor were sequenced, and about a sixth of those sequences were non-productive. In addition to the first cohort of roughly 700 subjects, a separate validation cohort of 120 different subjects was used. Both class I and class II loci were covered by HLA typing, at four-digit resolution. Among the approximately 400 genotyped donors, around 81% belonged to the genetic ancestry cluster associated with self-reported Caucasian donors. In the later analysis, no new phenotypic data were used to find candidate immune exposures; instead, reliance was placed on TCR beta sequences and their occurrence across donors. The aim of the study was to test whether cataloging public T cell receptors could identify signatures of past pathogen exposure. In an earlier analysis of 500 to 650 of the donors, high-throughput TCR beta sequencing was used to judge whether each TCR beta V gene segment behaved as functional or pseudogenic. A later genetic analysis took genome-wide SNP genotypes for about three fifths of the 666 donors and used that subset as a discovery cohort. To predict cytomegalovirus infection status, the study combined high-throughput TCR immunosequencing, statistical association of individual TCRs with disease status, and machine learning. Every repertoire in the discovery cohort had been generated on one and the same sequencing platform. An early release covering about 600 HLA-typed donors comprised 300 to 350 gigabases of sequencing data and around 86 million unique TCR sequences. Using immunosequencing, the study profiled T cell repertoires from about 650 subjects and related those repertoires to cytomegalovirus serostatus.

The cohort comprised around 700 healthy bone marrow donors. Cohort members were all nominally healthy when sampled, although unrecorded immune exposures were likely present. The donor was CMV seropositive and was included in the group of 250 to 350 seropositive cohort members. A peripheral blood sample was collected from each donor, and TCR beta sequencing was performed on peripheral blood mononuclear cells. The Qiagen DNeasy Blood Extraction Kit was used to extract genomic DNA from the blood cell samples. The library was made by the immunoSEQ multiplex PCR assay. For the multiplex PCR, a mixture combining 60 forward primers for TCR Vbeta segments and 13 reverse primers for TCR Jbeta segments was used. Amplification of the CDR3 region of rearranged TCR beta genes was performed with a multiplex PCR assay on genomic DNA. On the Illumina HiSeq System, the amplified TCR beta libraries were sequenced as 87-base-pair reads. In the original analysis: A later analysis tallied 75 million to 85 million unique TCR beta chains across the 666 repertoires, and about 10 million of those chains were shared by two or more donors. Raw reads were error-corrected and collapsed into unique sequences with a nearest-neighbor algorithm that merged closely related sequences to remove PCR and sequencing errors. CDR3 sequences were aligned to IMGT reference sequences to assign V, D and J gene segments. For a sequence to be retained, a match of at least six nucleotides was required to both a V gene segment and a J gene segment. A rearrangement counted as productive if the CDR3 had no stop codons and remained in frame with V and J, and every other rearrangement counted as non-productive. Following IMGT convention, CDR3 was defined as the stretch from the second conserved V-encoded cysteine to the conserved J-encoded phenylalanine. The earlier analysis of 450 to 750 of the donors excluded any sequence lacking an unambiguous match to a single V gene segment. An earlier analysis of 587 of the donors called V segments functional above 56.7% productive rearrangements and segregating when the between-donor standard deviation exceeded 5%. To diagnose cytomegalovirus status from the catalog of TCR beta chain sequences, a statistical classification framework was built. In a later analysis, V and J genes were assigned by comparing TCR nucleotide sequences against IMGT/GENE-DB human TR gene sequences. A later analysis assigned CDR3 sequences and most-parsimonious VDJ recombination scenarios with the TCRdist pipeline. A later analysis defined each TCR beta chain by its CDR3 amino acid sequence plus V-gene family, and excluded reads lacking a unique V-gene family. In a later analysis, fewer than 600 highly shared, low-generation-probability nucleotide sequences were removed to address suspected cross-contamination and a sequencing artifact. For each public chain, a later analysis derived a clonal expansion index from normalized ranks of inferred template counts within each repertoire. In a later analysis, generation probabilities were computed with a VDJ recombination model fitted to out-of-frame rearrangements, and the resulting probabilities were checked against IGoR. Hypergeometric tests were used in a later analysis to score TCR-TCR, TCR-HLA and TCR-CMV co-occurrence, with a repertoire-size bias correction applied to the TCR pairs. A later analysis estimated false discovery rates by permuting HLA or CMV assignments 20 times. In a later analysis, co-occurring TCRs were grouped using DBSCAN, and TCRdist sequence similarity was added for clustering within HLA-allele-positive subsets. Repertoires with fewer than 30,000 or more than 120,000 public chains, plus five repertoires with anomalous nucleotide sharing, were excluded from co-occurrence clustering. The clones in this table, taken by TCRdb from immuneACCESS, are in-frame only. Not every clone is retained; where verified, under half of the shortfall comes from an unresolved V gene, and the cause of the rest is unknown. The V and J calls and the clone size are those of that table, but D and trimming were determined from the DNA. The sample contains fewer than 250,000 clones, 75% to 80% of them found a single time. The ten largest make up 11% to 15% of the sample.

Overall results and qualifications from the work: When HLA alleles, especially DR and DQ, strongly co-occurred, attributing TCR associations to individual alleles was difficult. A later analysis reported that several top co-occurrence clusters appeared linked to parvovirus B19, influenza, CMV and Epstein-Barr virus. According to a later analysis, TCR association rates differed among HLA loci, with DRB1 alleles showing the most associated TCRs and HLA-C alleles showing the fewest. Linkage disequilibrium might explain the correlated functional status among segregating V segments, but an unknown experimental factor could not be ruled out. In a later genetic analysis, fewer N-insertions in productive TCRs were reported among donors in an Asian-associated ancestry cluster than the approximately 630-donor mean. Because HLA typing was missing for some donors at each locus, association tests included only the typed subset. Compared with equally common non-associated chains, HLA-associated TCR beta chains in a later analysis were more clonally expanded and had lower generation probabilities. A total of about 180 TCR beta chains were listed by the study as associated with cytomegalovirus. Some 15 rarely observed V segments, including chromosome 9 orphons, were excluded from the earlier analysis of almost 600 of the donors because counts were too low. The classifier was reported to diagnose cytomegalovirus status with high specificity and sensitivity in both the original and validation cohorts. In a later analysis, 16,951 TCR beta sequences were associated with specific HLA alleles at a false discovery rate of 0.05. Most TCR sequences were seen in very few donors, while some public TCRs were found in many individuals. Only TCR beta chains were sequenced in this cohort, and the absence of alpha or paired-chain data limited detectable features. V-gene and J-gene trimming of TCR beta chains was associated with a missense DCLRE1C variant in a later genetic analysis, and the association was replicated in an independent cohort. The authors suggested that the approach could potentially be extended to other disease states and immunological phenotypes. A group of highly shared sequence variants was considered likely to be a technical artifact of the sequencing pipeline. Roughly uniform sequencing depth across donors was assumed in presence/absence analyses, although this assumption may not hold. Most CMV-associated TCR beta chains appeared to be HLA-restricted in a later analysis, and the HLA associations seemed to be driven largely by CMV exposure. A further reported finding was that TCR beta sequences accurately predicted the HLA-A and HLA-B alleles for most subjects in the first cohort. In an earlier analysis of 450 to 750 of the donors, most TCR beta V segments appeared in productive rearrangements about 90% or about 30% of the time, broadly matching IMGT annotations. Three of the identified cytomegalovirus-associated TCR beta chains were confirmed in vitro to be specific for cytomegalovirus antigens. Some IMGT-functional V segments, including TRBV6-2 and TRBV6-3, could not be told apart with the 87-base-pair reads, so those segments were excluded. CMV serostatus was the only immune exposure information available for the cohort.

The CDR3 has 12 amino acids, counting the end cysteine and phenylalanine. CDR3 DNA only is kept here, 36 bases in frame from base 1. The germline V gene encodes CDR1 SEHNR and CDR2 FQNEAQ (reference sequence). Relative to germline, V is 6 bases shorter and J is 3 bases shorter, with 8 bases between their ends. Sequencing was done on a sample of PBMCs. The chain is made from TRBV7-9 and TRBJ1-1; the D gene is not confidently resolved. This sequence originates from a woman aged 30 to 39 in good health and CMV-seropositive. CDR3 region: CASSNTDTEAFF. The nucleotide sequence reads TGTGCCAGCAGTAATACGGACACTGAAGCTTTCTTT.